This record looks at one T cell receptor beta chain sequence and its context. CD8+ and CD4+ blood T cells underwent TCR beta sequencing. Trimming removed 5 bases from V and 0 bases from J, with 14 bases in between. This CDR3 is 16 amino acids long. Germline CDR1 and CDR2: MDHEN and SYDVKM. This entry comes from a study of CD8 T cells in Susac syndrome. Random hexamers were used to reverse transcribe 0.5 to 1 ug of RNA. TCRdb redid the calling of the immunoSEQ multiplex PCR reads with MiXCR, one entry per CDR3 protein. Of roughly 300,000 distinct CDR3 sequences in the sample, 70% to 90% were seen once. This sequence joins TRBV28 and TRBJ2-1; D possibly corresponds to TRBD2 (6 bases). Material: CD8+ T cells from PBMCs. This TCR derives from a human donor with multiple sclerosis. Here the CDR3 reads CASSTSRENSYNEQFF. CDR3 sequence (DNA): TGTGCCAGCAGTACCTCACGGGAGAACTCCTACAATGAGCAGTTCTTC.